This TCR beta chain was obtained from a study of blood T cells in healthy people across ages. Background on the study: Per two T cells, template switching captured roughly one barcoded beta molecule. Study findings and constraints: Measured against age, TCR beta diversity per million T cells decreased in a roughly linear manner.

In regard to this clonotype: As yet, its antigen is unknown.

PCR was performed a second time for about 6 to 12 cycles using a sample-barcoded 5' primer and a J-beta primer mix. Each TCR beta cDNA got a 12-nucleotide random molecular identifier. A single record per CDR3 protein comes from TCRdb applying MiXCR to the 5' RACE reads. The table shows about 1.8 million distinct CDR3 sequences, with 49% occurring only once. V lost 5 bases and J 2 bases, leaving 19 bases between the germline ends. The CDR3 runs to 18 residues. Germline CDR1 reads MDHEN; CDR2 reads SYDVKM. The sequence came from a woman between 40 and 50 years old in good health. The sequenced sample consisted of blood. The chain uses TRBV28 and TRBJ2-6, with D perhaps matching TRBD2 (5 bases). The CDR3 is CASSLAPPRAPGANVLTF. CDR3 DNA sequence: TGTGCCAGCAGTCTGGCCCCCCCGCGGGCGCCTGGGGCCAACGTCCTGACTTTC.